This T cell receptor beta chain appears in the sequencing data of a study of T cells after yellow fever vaccination. Turning to the study itself: Fractions with few cells were prepared using SMART-Seq v4 Ultra Low Input. General observations from the study: Highly abundant clonotypes carried over from the bulk population could end up in FACS-sorted repertoires as contaminants. Subsequent booster samples again held most clones from primary vaccination (96% CD4, 85% to 90% CD8).

The study made its TCR cDNA through 5'RACE template switching. That step introduced a universal primer site along with UMIs. TCRdb re-derived calls from the 5' RACE reads in MiXCR, one entry per CDR3 protein. The table records some 110,000 distinct CDR3 sequences, roughly 8.4% of them present only once. This clonotype was picked up many times. Its target is unknown. The specimen was CD8+ T cells sorted from PBMCs, collected 45 days after the yellow fever booster vaccination. The TCR was taken from a man aged 30-40 years who received the YFV17D yellow fever vaccine.

The CDR3 nucleotides read TGTGCCAGCAGTTTTACAGGGGAGCGGGAGCTGTTTTTT. Residues: CASSFTGERELFF. The chain recombines TRBV6-2 or TRBV6-3 with TRBJ2-2, with 7 bases matching TRBD1. Germline V gene lookup returns CDR1 MNHEY and CDR2 SVGEGT. V lost 4 bases, J lost 9 bases, and 5 bases stayed unmatched. This CDR3 region has 13 residues.